This TCR beta chain was identified in a study of post-analysis software for immune sequencing data. Study in general: In terms of disease course, relapsing-remitting, secondary progressive and progressive-relapsing multiple sclerosis were included.

Study-wide results and limits: Included in a set of five TRBV segments more frequent in patients than controls were TRBV5-6, TRBV5-1 and TRBV20-1. Strong co-clustering by F measure was evident for samples that had been prepared in the same batch. Controls showed significantly higher normalized Chao1 diversity than did multiple sclerosis patients.

This clonotype showed up many times. Its antigen is not known. The authors incorporated unique molecular identifiers into the TCR beta cDNA libraries. Input of 1 to 10 million T cells yielded a few hundred thousand cDNA molecules. TCRdb reanalysed the PCR reads using MiXCR and keeps one entry per CDR3 protein. The data contain about 170,000 distinct CDR3 sequences, over 25% of them singletons. With 0 bases removed from V and 6 bases from J, the gap between germline ends came to 12 bases. The length of the CDR3 is 14 residues. The germline V gene has CDR1 DFQATT and CDR2 SNEGSKA (reference sequence). The V and J genes are TRBV20-1 and TRBJ2-4; D ambiguous. The receptor was isolated from a girl aged 5-17 years with multiple sclerosis. What was sequenced was blood. The CDR3 region is CSARDFHSSNIQYF. CDR3 coding DNA: TGCAGTGCTAGAGATTTCCATAGCTCAAACATTCAGTACTTC.